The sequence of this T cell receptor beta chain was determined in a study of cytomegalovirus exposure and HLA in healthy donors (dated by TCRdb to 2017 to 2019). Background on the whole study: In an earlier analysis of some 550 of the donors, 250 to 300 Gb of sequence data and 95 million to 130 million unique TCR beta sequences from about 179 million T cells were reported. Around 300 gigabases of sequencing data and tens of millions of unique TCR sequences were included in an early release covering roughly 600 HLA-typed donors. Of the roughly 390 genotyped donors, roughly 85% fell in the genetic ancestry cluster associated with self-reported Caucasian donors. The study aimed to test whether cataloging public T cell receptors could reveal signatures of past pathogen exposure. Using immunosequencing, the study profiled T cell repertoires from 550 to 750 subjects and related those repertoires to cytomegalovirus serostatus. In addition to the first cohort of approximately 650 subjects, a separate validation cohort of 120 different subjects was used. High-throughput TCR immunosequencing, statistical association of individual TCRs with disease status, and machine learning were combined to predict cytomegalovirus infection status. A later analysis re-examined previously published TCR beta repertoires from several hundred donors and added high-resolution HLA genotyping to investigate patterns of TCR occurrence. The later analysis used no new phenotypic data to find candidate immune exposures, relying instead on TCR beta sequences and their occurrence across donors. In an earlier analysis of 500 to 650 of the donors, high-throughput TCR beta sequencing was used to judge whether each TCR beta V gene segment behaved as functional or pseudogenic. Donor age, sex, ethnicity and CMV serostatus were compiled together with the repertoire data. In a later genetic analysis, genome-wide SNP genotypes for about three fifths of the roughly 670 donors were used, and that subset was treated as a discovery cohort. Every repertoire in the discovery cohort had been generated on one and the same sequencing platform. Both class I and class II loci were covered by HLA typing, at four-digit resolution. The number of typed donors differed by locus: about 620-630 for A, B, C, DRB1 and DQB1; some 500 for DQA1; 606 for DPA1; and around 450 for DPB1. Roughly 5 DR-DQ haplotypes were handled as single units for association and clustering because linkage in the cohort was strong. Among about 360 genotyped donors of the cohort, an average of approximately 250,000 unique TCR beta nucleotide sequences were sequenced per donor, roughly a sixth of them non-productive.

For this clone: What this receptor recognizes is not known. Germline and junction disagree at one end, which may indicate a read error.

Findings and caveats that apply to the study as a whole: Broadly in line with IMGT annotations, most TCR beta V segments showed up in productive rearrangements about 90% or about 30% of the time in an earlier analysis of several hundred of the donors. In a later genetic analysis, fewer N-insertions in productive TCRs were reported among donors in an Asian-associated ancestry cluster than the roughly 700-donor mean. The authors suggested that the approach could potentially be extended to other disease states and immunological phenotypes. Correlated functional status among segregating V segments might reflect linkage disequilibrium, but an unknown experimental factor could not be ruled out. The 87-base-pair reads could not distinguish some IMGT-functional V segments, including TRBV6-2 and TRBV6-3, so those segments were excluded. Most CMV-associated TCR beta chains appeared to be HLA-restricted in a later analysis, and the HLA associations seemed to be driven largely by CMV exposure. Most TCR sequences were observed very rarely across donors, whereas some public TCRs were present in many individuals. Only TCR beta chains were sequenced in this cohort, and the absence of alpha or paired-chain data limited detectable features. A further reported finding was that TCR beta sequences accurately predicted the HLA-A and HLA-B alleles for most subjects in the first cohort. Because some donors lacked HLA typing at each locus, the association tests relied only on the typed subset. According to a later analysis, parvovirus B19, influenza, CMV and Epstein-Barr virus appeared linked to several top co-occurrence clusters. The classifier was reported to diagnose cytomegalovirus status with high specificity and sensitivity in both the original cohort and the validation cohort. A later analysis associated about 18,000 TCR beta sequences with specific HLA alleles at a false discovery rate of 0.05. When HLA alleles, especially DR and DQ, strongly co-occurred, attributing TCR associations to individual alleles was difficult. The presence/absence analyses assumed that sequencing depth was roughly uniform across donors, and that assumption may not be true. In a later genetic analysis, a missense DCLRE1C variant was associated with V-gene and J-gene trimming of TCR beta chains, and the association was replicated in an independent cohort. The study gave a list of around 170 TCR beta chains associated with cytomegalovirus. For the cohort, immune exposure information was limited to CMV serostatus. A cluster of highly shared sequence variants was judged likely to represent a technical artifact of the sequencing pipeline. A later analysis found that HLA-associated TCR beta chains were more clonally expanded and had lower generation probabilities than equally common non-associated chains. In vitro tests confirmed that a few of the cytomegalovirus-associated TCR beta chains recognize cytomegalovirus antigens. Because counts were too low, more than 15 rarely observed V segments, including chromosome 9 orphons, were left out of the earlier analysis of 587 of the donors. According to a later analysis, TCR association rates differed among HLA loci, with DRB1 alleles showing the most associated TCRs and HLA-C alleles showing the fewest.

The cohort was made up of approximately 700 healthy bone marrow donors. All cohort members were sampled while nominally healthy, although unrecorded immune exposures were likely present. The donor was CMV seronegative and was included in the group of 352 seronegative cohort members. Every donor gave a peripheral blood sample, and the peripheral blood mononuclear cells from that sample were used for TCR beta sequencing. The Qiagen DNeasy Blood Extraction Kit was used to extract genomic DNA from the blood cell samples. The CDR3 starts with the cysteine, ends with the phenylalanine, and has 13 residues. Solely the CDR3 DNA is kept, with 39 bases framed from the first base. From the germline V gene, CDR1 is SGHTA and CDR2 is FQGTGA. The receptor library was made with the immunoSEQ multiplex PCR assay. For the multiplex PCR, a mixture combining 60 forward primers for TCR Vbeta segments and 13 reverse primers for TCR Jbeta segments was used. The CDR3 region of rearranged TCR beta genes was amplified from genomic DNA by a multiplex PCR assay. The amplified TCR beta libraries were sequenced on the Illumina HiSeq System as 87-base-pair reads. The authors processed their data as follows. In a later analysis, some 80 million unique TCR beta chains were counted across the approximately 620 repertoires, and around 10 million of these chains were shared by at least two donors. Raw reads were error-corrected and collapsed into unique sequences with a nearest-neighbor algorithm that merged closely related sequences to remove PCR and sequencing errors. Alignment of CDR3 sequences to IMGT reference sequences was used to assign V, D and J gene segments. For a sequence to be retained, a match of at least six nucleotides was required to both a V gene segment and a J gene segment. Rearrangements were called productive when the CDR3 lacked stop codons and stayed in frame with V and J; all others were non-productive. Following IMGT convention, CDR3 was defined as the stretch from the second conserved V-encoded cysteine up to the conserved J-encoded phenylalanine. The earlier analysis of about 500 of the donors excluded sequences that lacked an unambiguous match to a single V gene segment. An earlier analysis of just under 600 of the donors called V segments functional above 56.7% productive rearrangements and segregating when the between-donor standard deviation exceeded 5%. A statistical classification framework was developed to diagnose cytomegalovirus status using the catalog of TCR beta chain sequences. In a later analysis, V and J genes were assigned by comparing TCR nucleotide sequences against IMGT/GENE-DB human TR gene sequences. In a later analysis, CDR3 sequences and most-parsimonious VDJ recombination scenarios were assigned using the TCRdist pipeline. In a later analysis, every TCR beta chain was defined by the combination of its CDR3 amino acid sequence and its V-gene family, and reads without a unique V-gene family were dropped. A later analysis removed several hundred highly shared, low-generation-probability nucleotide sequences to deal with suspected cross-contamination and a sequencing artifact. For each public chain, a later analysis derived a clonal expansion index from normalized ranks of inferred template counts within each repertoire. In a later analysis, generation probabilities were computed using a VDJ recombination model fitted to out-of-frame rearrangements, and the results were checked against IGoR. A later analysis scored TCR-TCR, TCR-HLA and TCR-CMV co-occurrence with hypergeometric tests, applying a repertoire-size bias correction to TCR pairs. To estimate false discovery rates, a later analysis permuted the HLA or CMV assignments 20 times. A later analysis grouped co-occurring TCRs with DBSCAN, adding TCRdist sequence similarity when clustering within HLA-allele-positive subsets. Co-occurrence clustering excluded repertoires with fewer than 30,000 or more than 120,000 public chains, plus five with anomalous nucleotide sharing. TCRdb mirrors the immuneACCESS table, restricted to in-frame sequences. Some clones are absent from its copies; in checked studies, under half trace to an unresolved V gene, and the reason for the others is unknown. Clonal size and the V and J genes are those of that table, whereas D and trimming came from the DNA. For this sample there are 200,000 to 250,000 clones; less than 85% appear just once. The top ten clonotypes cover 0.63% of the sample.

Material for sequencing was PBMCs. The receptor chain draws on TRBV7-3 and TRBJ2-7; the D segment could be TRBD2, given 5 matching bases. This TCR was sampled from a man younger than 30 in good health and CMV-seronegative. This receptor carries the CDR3 CASSLGSSYEQCF. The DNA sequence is TGTGCCAGCAGCTTAGGGAGTTCCTACGAGCAGTGCTTC.